One and the same sample provided the 7 T cell receptor beta chains below, sequenced in a study of blood T cell repertoires in COVID-19. This table comes from immunoSEQ multiplex PCR, and its TCRdb copy is limited to in-frame clones, with some not included. The sample yields 110,000 to 150,000 clones, roughly 85% seen once. The sample was PBMCs or T cells enriched from blood (not recorded which). These receptors all stem from a man aged 50 or older who had recovered from COVID-19.

This clone has just a few counts. J is TRBJ2-5 and V is TRBV7-7; TRBD2 aligns across 15 bases. With V trimmed by 5 bases and J by 7 bases, 11 bases remained unmatched. CDR1 SSHAT and CDR2 FNYEAQ come from the germline V gene (reference sequence). The CDR3 loop spans 17 amino acids. CDR3 protein: CASSPRRPGLAGGTQYF. In nucleotides, the CDR3 is TGTGCCAGCAGCCCCCGTCGGCCGGGACTAGCGGGAGGGACCCAGTACTTC.

The rearrangement links TRBV23-1 to TRBJ2-3; 13 nucleotides align to TRBD2. TRBV23-1 is sorted into the ORF group, with uncertain function. This CDR3 region has 17 residues. J gave up 4 bases and V 5 bases, and 9 bases lay outside the gene matches. The CDR3 coding sequence is TGCGCCAGCAGTATTTGGACTAGCGGGAGAGTTGCAGATACGCAGTATTTT. Translation: CASSIWTSGRVADTQYF.

The CDR3 here is CASSLGLITDTQYF. Here the CDR3 DNA reads TGTGCCAGCAGCTTAGGACTGATCACAGATACGCAGTATTTT. V is TRBV7-2 and J is TRBJ2-3; D gene uncertain. The CDR3 totals 14 residues. In germline, CDR1 is SGHTA, CDR2 FQGNSA. Trimming took 1 base from V and 2 from J, leaving 7 bases between them. Full variable domain (remainder filled in from reference TRBV7-2 and TRBJ2-3): GAGVSQSPSNKVTEKGKDVELRCDPISGHTALYWYRQSLGQGLEFLIYFQGNSAPDKSGLPSDRFSAERTGGSVSTLTIQRTQQEDSAVYLCASSLGLITDTQYFGPGTRLTVL.

J is TRBJ2-7 and V is TRBV5-4, with TRBD1 as a possible D gene (5 bases). This CDR3 has 15 residues. Deletions cut 4 bases from V and 5 bases from J, with 19 bases between. Germline CDR1 SGHNT, CDR2 YYREEE (reference sequence). Written as DNA, the CDR3 is TGTGCCAGCAGCCCCCTTAGGCAGAGCAGGGACGAGCAGTACTTC. This sequence encodes CASSPLRQSRDEQYF.

The V gene is TRBV28, the J gene TRBJ1-1, with D unresolved. Trimming shortened V by 3 bases and J by 4 bases, and 3 bases separated the two germline ends. In germline, CDR1 is MDHEN, CDR2 SYDVKM. This CDR3 has 11 residues. The CDR3 region has the DNA TGTGCCAGCAGTTTGAGCACTGAAGCTTTCTTT. Its translation is CASSLSTEAFF.

This clone was seen only once. This chain joins TRBV23-1 and TRBJ2-7; 10 positions agree with TRBD1. TRBV23-1 is given ORF status, its function remaining uncertain. With V trimmed by 3 bases and J by 0 bases, 8 bases remained unmatched. The CDR3 extends over 17 amino acids. The CDR3 loop reads CASSHQGQGVSSYEQYV. The CDR3 DNA is TGCGCCAGCAGTCACCAAGGACAGGGGGTCAGCTCCTACGAGCAGTACGTC.

The CDR3 loop reads CASSRNQPQHF. Written as DNA, the CDR3 is TGTGCCAGCAGCAGAAATCAGCCCCAGCATTTT. This chain links TRBV6-5 with TRBJ1-5; D call uncertain. The CDR3 is 11 residues long. The V and J ends lost 6 bases and 4 bases respectively, with 4 bases between them. Germline CDR1 is MNHEY and CDR2 is SVGAGI.